This TCR beta chain derives from a study of T cell responses to AZD1222 COVID-19 vaccine (dated by TCRdb to 2020 to 2022). Concerning the study at large: AZD1222 recipients given second doses at about 4 weeks or at about 12 weeks were pooled, since spike-specific TCR depth and breadth were not found to differ between the two schedules. TCR sequencing was performed for some 250 trial participants, of whom around 200 were given two doses of AZD1222 and around 25 were given two doses of MenACWY control vaccine. Trial participants were enrolled into age subgroups of 18-55, 56-69 and 70-plus years, which contained about 150, 28 and 57 TCR-sequenced participants, respectively.

The CDR3 regions of human TCRbeta chains were analyzed by immunosequencing. The paper's processing steps were these. Repertoire TCRs were matched against a reference library of SARS-CoV-2-specific TCRs generated with the MIRA antigen-specificity platform. Breadth was defined as the fraction of unique TCRs that were SARS-CoV-2-associated, and depth was defined as the fraction of total T cells that were SARS-CoV-2-associated. Each spike-specific TCR was assigned to its reactive spike region and to a CD4 or CD8 class using the MIRA data. Log10-transformed breadth and depth values were compared by one-way ANOVA with Sidak's multiple comparisons tests. TCRdb holds this immuneACCESS table with in-frame rearrangements only. Some clones are missing; in checked studies, unresolved V genes explain under half, and the rest has no known cause. V and J calls and clone size are those listed in that table; D and trimming were worked out from the DNA. The sample table contains roughly 130,000 clones; only one count was recorded for about 87% of them. The ten largest clonotypes hold approximately 6% of the sample.

A remark on this clone: Its recognized antigen is unknown. Per-nucleotide qualities are absent, and no much larger clonotype sits a single base away.

Results and caveats for the whole study, not just this receptor: Reportedly, almost half of the unique spike-specific TCRs recognized epitopes lying outside the regions that are mutated in the B.1.351 and B.1.1.7 variants. Because no day 14 peak-response samples were available, repertoires were characterized only after the peak T cell response. The 56-69-year group was small, and its depth increase did not reach significance, likely because of low power. Participants were mostly white British and included more females than males, and it was suggested by the authors that clonal diversity may have been underestimated. Conclusions about previously exposed vaccinees are limited because only 5 or 6 AZD1222 recipients were SARS-CoV-2 seropositive at baseline. After two AZD1222 doses, both the breadth and the depth of spike-specific TCRs were significantly higher than at day 0 and than in MenACWY recipients. Vaccine-associated CD4 TCRs spanned the whole spike protein, with dominant responses in regions 160-218 and 743-854.

The CDR3 goes from the cysteine to the phenylalanine over 13 residues. Solely the CDR3 DNA is kept, with 39 bases framed from the first base. V lost 6 bases and J lost 1 base; the stretch between them is 9 bases long. The time point label corresponds to: baseline before first vaccination. Vaccinee samples came from UK trials COV001 and COV002, including a single-blind randomized controlled phase 2/3 trial of AZD1222 (ChAdOx1 nCoV-19) in healthy adults. For TCRbeta chain sequencing, PBMC samples from trial participants were taken at day 0 and at day 28 after the second dose. The sample in question was peripheral blood, obtained on day 0 of AZD1222 vaccination. The receptor was derived from an adult in good health. Recombination connected TRBV12-3 or TRBV12-4 to TRBJ1-1, with no reliable assignment of the D segment. The CDR3 loop reads CASRIGRNTEAFF. The nucleotide sequence is given as TGTGCCAGCAGAATTGGGAGGAACACTGAAGCTTTCTTT.